Described below is a single T cell receptor (beta chain) sequence and its context. Its specificity is not known. This sample was included in a study of T cell responses to AZD1222 COVID-19 vaccine. V gave up 0 bases and J gave up 4 bases, with 14 bases separating them. Germline V gene lookup returns CDR1 SEHNR and CDR2 FQNEAQ (reference sequence). The CDR3 extends over 16 amino acids. Some clones are missing from TCRdb's copy, which holds only in-frame ones; the method was immunoSEQ multiplex PCR. Of around 110,000 clones in the sample, 80% to 95% were seen once. The study, taken as a whole, reports: Repertoire collection took place solely once the T cell response had peaked.

The starting material was peripheral blood, obtained 28 days after the second AZD1222 dose. The receptor's source is an adult who received the AZD1222 COVID-19 vaccine. The chain couples TRBV7-9 to TRBJ2-3; TRBD1 is a possible D gene (6 bases). The CDR3 here is CASSLARGKVADTQYF. DNA for the CDR3: TGTGCCAGCAGCTTAGCTAGGGGGAAGGTCGCAGATACGCAGTATTTT.